Below are 20 T cell receptor beta chains sequenced from a single sample in a study of shared clonotypes between healthy human individuals. Some clones are missing from TCRdb's copy, which holds only in-frame ones; the method was immunoSEQ multiplex PCR. Among about 2.1 million clones, just over 90% were seen once, and the ten largest hold 1.5% to 2%. Terminally differentiated effector memory CD45RA+ cells were excluded from the naive CD8 cells, which were CD45RO-negative and positively selected for CCR7. Sequenced: naive CD8+ T cells from PBMCs. All receptors come from a man aged 18 to 29 in good health. Some clones in this sample may be carry-over from other donors' samples.

The gene calls are TRBV4-2 and TRBJ2-5; D might be TRBD1 (6 bases). The CDR3 totals 14 residues. Germline CDR1 is LGHNA and CDR2 is YNFKEQ. Trimming removed 0 bases from V and 4 bases from J, with 9 bases in between. CDR3 coding DNA: TGTGCCAGCAGCCAAGAGGGACAACTAGAGACCCAGTACTTC. This encodes CASSQEGQLETQYF.

Remarks on this clone: The same CDR3 also results from other DNA sequences found in this sample. V and J are TRBV4-1 and TRBJ1-1, with no clear D. Germline V gene lookup returns CDR1 MGHRA and CDR2 YSYEKL. The CDR3 has 15 residues. V dropped 1 base and J dropped 1 base, with 10 bases sitting between them. The CDR3 DNA sequence: TGCGCCAGCAGCCAAGTAGGGCGGTCGAACACTGAAGCTTTCTTT. Translation: CASSQVGRSNTEAFF.

In regard to this clone: Other DNA sequences in this sample translate to the same CDR3. The chain links TRBV9 to TRBJ2-1; 7 positions match TRBD2. This CDR3 spans 15 amino acids. Germline V CDR1 and CDR2: SGDLS, YYNGEE. V lost 2 bases and J lost 0; bases outside the gene matches: 2. CDR3 nucleotides: TGTGCCAGCAGCGTGGGGGGGACCTCCTACAATGAGCAGTTCTTC. Amino acid sequence: CASSVGGTSYNEQFF.

The chain carries TRBV19 and TRBJ2-2; D gene unclear. Germline lookup yields CDR1 LNHDA and CDR2 SQIVND (reference sequence). V was pared by 3 bases and J by 7 bases, with 12 bases between. The CDR3 contains 14 residues. CDR3 sequence (DNA): TGTGCCAGTAGTATGAGGCAGGCCCGCGGGGAGCTGTTTTTT. Translating gives CASSMRQARGELFF.

The chain carries TRBV5-1 and TRBJ2-7; no clear D gene. The CDR3 runs 15 residues. Looked up from germline, CDR1 is SGHRS and CDR2 is YFSETQ. The V gene lost 1 base and the J gene lost 5 bases, with 16 bases spanning the gap. Here the CDR3 reads CASSLMSPRFDEQYF. The CDR3 nucleotides are TGCGCCAGCAGCTTGATGTCCCCGCGGTTCGACGAGCAGTACTTC.

The chain has TRBV5-4 and TRBJ2-2; perhaps D is TRBD1 or TRBD2 (6 bases each). Trimming took 2 bases from V and 7 from J, leaving 15 bases between them. The germline V gene encodes CDR1 SGHNT and CDR2 YYREEE (reference sequence). This CDR3 comprises 15 residues. CDR3 nucleotide sequence: TGTGCCAGCAGCTTCACGGGGGCGTTTATCGGGGAGCTGTTTTTT. Amino acids: CASSFTGAFIGELFF. Filled out from reference TRBV5-4 and TRBJ2-2, the complete variable domain reads ETGVTQSPTHLIKTRGQQVTLRCSSQSGHNTVSWYQQALGQGPQFIFQYYREEENGRGNFPPRFSGLQFPNYSSELNVNALELDDSALYLCASSFTGAFIGELFFGEGSRLTVL.

V is TRBV19 and J is TRBJ2-7; possibly TRBD1 or TRBD2 for D (5 bases each). CDR1 and CDR2 from the germline V gene are LNHDA and SQIVND (reference sequence). Between the trimmed V and J ends, which lost 6 bases and 1 base, there was a span of 13 bases. This CDR3 contains 14 residues. The CDR3 DNA reads as TGTGCCAGTAGCGGGGACGGAATATCCTACGAGCAGTACTTC. Its protein product is CASSGDGISYEQYF.

This chain connects TRBV7-3 to TRBJ2-1, with D perhaps matching TRBD2 (7 bases). The CDR3 consists of 15 residues. Germline V gives CDR1 SGHTA, CDR2 FQGTGA. V dropped 4 bases and J dropped 9 bases, with 19 bases sitting between them. CDR3 loop: CASSSPGEGRAEQFF. Written as DNA, the CDR3 is TGTGCCAGCAGCTCCCCAGGGGAGGGACGGGCTGAGCAGTTCTTC.

The chain carries TRBV5-4 and TRBJ2-1; D gene unclear. Germline V gene sequence: CDR1 SGHNT, CDR2 YYREEE (reference sequence). V was trimmed by 1 base and J by 8 bases, leaving 16 bases between them. CDR3 size: 15 residues. CDR3: CASSLLVGSLDEQFF. The CDR3 DNA reads TGTGCCAGCAGCTTGCTGGTGGGTTCGTTAGATGAGCAGTTCTTC.

The V call is TRBV10-1, the J call TRBJ2-2; D remains unclear. The CDR3 is made up of 13 amino acids. V dropped 0 bases and J dropped 7 bases, with 6 bases sitting between them. Per the germline V gene, CDR1 is WNHNN and CDR2 is SYGVQD (reference sequence). The CDR3 sequence is CASSESISGELFF. CDR3 sequence (DNA): TGCGCCAGCAGTGAGTCTATCAGCGGGGAGCTGTTTTTT.

The V and J genes are TRBV15 and TRBJ2-5; possibly TRBD1 or TRBD2 for D (5 bases each). This CDR3 region has 15 residues. V was trimmed by 1 base and J by 0 bases, leaving 9 bases between them. Germline V gene sequence: CDR1 LNHNV, CDR2 YYDKDF (reference sequence). CDR3 coding DNA: TGTGCCACCAGCAGAGTTCGGGGCGACCAAGAGACCCAGTACTTC. It translates to CATSRVRGDQETQYF.

Points on this clone: This sample also contains other DNA sequences that code for the same CDR3. V gene TRBV27 combines with J gene TRBJ2-3; the match to TRBD2 covers 7 bases. Germline CDR1 reads MNHEY; CDR2 reads SMNVEV (reference sequence). Unmatched junction bases numbered 0, after V lost 3 bases and J lost 0 bases. The CDR3 length is 14 residues. The CDR3 region is CASSFSGSTDTQYF. CDR3 nucleotides: TGTGCCAGCAGTTTTAGCGGGAGCACAGATACGCAGTATTTT.

The V and J genes are TRBV27 and TRBJ2-3, with 10 bases aligning to TRBD2. CDR3 length equals 17 residues. Germline V lookup: CDR1 MNHEY, CDR2 SMNVEV (reference sequence). Trimming removed 1 base from V and 2 bases from J; junction bases left unmatched: 6. In DNA form, the CDR3 reads TGTGCCAGCAGTTTATTGCGACTAGCGGGTGACACAGATACGCAGTATTTT. Translated, it gives CASSLLRLAGDTDTQYF.

The chain has TRBV5-8 and TRBJ1-1, with TRBD1 matching 8 bases. The germline V gene has CDR1 SGHTS and CDR2 YDEGEE. The CDR3 runs to 15 residues. V shed 0 bases and J 2 bases; nucleotides not matched to a gene: 3. The CDR3 sequence is CASSLDRGVNTEAFF. The CDR3 DNA reads as TGTGCCAGCAGCTTGGACAGGGGGGTCAACACTGAAGCTTTCTTT.

The DNA of the CDR3 is TGTGCCAGCAGCTTCCCACTTAAAAACAATGAGCAGTTCTTC. This codes for CASSFPLKNNEQFF. The chain joins TRBV7-9 to TRBJ2-1; D unclear. The germline gives CDR1 SEHNR, CDR2 FQNEAQ (reference sequence). The CDR3 is made up of 14 amino acids. Between the trimmed V and J ends, which lost 3 bases and 5 bases, there was a span of 11 bases.

The chain combines TRBV28 with TRBJ2-7; 8 nucleotides match TRBD1. With 5 bases clipped from V and 3 bases from J, the junction kept 9 bases outside the gene matches. The CDR3 is 15 residues long. Germline values: CDR1 MDHEN, CDR2 SYDVKM. The CDR3 DNA follows: TGTGCCAGCAGTGCCAGGACAGGGCCGAACTACGAGCAGTACTTC. Protein: CASSARTGPNYEQYF.

The V call is TRBV5-8, the J call TRBJ2-7; D gene ambiguous. CDR1 SGHTS and CDR2 YDEGEE come from the germline V gene. The CDR3 sequence is 15 residues long. The V end lost 4 bases, the J end lost 6 bases, and 20 bases lay between the germline ends. The CDR3 loop reads CASSPIGARLVEQYF. CDR3 nucleotide sequence: TGTGCCAGCAGCCCGATCGGAGCAAGGCTTGTCGAGCAGTACTTC.

V gene TRBV4-2 combines with J gene TRBJ1-3; 8 bases are shared with TRBD1. There are 20 residues in the CDR3. Germline lookup yields CDR1 LGHNA and CDR2 YNFKEQ. J was trimmed by 4 bases and V by 1 base; bases with no gene match: 18. The CDR3 region has the DNA TGTGCCAGCAGCCAAGGGCGGCAGGGGGCGCGAAGGCTCGACGGAAACACCATATATTTT. Protein product: CASSQGRQGARRLDGNTIYF.

The chain has TRBV5-4 and TRBJ1-1; no firm D call. CDR3 length: 15 amino acids. V was clipped by 0 bases and J by 2 bases, with 11 bases between them. Per the germline V gene, CDR1 is SGHNT and CDR2 is YYREEE (reference sequence). The CDR3 region is CASSLELSSNTEAFF. The DNA of the CDR3 is TGTGCCAGCAGCTTGGAGTTGAGTTCCAACACTGAAGCTTTCTTT.

The gene calls are TRBV19 and TRBJ1-2; 7 nucleotides line up with TRBD1. Germline V lookup: CDR1 LNHDA, CDR2 SQIVND (reference sequence). This CDR3 has 14 residues. V gave up 9 bases and J gave up 0 bases; unmatched junction bases: 7. CDR3 loop: CASRDRDSNYGYTF. The CDR3 DNA follows: TGTGCCAGCCGGGACAGAGATTCTAACTATGGCTACACCTTC. The variable domain in full, completed from reference TRBV19 and TRBJ1-2, reads DGGITQSPKYLFRKEGQNVTLSCEQNLNHDAMYWYRQDPGQGLRLIYYSQIVNDFQKGDIAEGYSVSREKKESFPLTVTSAQKNPTAFYLCASRDRDSNYGYTFGSGTRLTVV.